This T cell receptor beta chain was sequenced in a study of blood T cell repertoires in COVID-19 (dated by TCRdb to 2018 to 2020). About the study as a whole: Samples covering the acute and convalescent phases of COVID-19 were provided by collaborators in the United States, Italy and Spain. The prospective study material was composed of cDNA or gDNA derived from T cells, B-cell-depleted T cells, or PBMCs. Deeply sampled blood TCRbeta repertoires from subjects exposed to, actively infected with, or recovered from COVID-19 were included in the dataset. A freely available public database, intended as a resource for researchers studying the immune response to SARS-CoV-2, is where the repertoires were released. The samples were drawn from two sources: the first 160 participants of the ongoing ImmuneRACE study, and 1,200 or so subjects contributed by 6 global collaborators. The sample metadata nearly always contained a de-identified subject ID, COVID-19 status, age in years and sex. Where available, HLA class I and class II types were obtained from metadata supplied by the sample provider rather than from assay-based typing.

Broader findings and caveats from the paper: The quantity of clinical and demographic metadata differed by source and by participant and was supplied without curation.

Comments on this clone: What antigen it recognizes has not been identified. No base quality values were provided; no much bigger clone lies one nucleotide off.

TCRbeta CDR3 regions were amplified from genomic DNA by means of the immunoSEQ Assay, a bias-controlled multiplex PCR. Regarding the original processing steps: Within the assay, amplification of reference gene primers was used to estimate how many nucleated cells each sample contained. To quantify the absolute abundance of each unique TCRbeta CDR3 rearrangement, sequence reads were collapsed and filtered. For each sample, productive Simpson clonality was calculated by taking the square root of Simpson's diversity index across productive rearrangements. This is the immuneACCESS table as TCRdb keeps it, with only in-frame sequences that have V and J called. A part of the clones is gone; compared with another copy, unresolved V genes explain less than half, and the rest is unexplained. The V and J calls and the clone size are those of that table, but D and trimming were determined from the DNA. The sample table records 150,000 or so clones; about 85% of these occur just once. The top ten constitute under 15% of the sample.

Another Seattle source contributed samples from volunteer blood donors who had recovered from COVID-19. The collaborating institutions used their own protocols to collect whole blood in K2EDTA tubes. For TCRbeta analysis, collaborators shipped samples as frozen whole blood, isolated PBMCs, or DNA extracted from either of those sample types. V lost 2 bases and J lost 0 bases; the stretch between them is 9 bases long. From the cysteine up to the phenylalanine, the CDR3 has a length of 15 residues. CDR3 DNA is the only sequence kept; it has 45 bases, read in frame from the first base. Per the germline V gene, SGHDT is the CDR1 and YYEEEE is the CDR2.

The sequenced sample was peripheral blood. Rearrangement joined TRBV5-6 to TRBJ2-4, with the D gene not clear enough to name. This sequence originates from a man between 65 and 79 years old who had recovered from COVID-19. The encoded CDR3 is CASSFLSGAKNIQYF. The nucleotides read TGTGCCAGCAGCTTTCTGTCGGGAGCCAAAAACATTCAGTACTTC.